This T cell receptor beta chain was profiled in a study of CD8 T cells in Susac syndrome. Study-wide results and limits: Susac-specific public clones found in total CD8+ repertoires numbered 15 to 20, and those in CD8+ TEMRA repertoires numbered five.

The V gene's germline CDR1 is GTSNPN and CDR2 SVGIG (reference sequence). The CDR3 runs to 12 residues. The V end lost 3 bases, the J end lost 2 bases, and 8 bases lay between the germline ends. RNA in amounts of roughly 0.45 to 1 ug was reverse transcribed with random hexamers. TCR beta CDR3 was amplified by immunoSEQ multiplex PCR. This amplification extended across 54 Vbeta and 13 Jbeta segments. TCRdb passed the immunoSEQ multiplex PCR reads through MiXCR, listing each CDR3 protein once. Here the sample spans roughly 100,000 distinct CDR3 sequences, about 96% being singletons. TCR beta sequences were obtained from blood CD8+ and CD4+ T cells. A note on this clonotype: No antigen is known for it.

The receptor's source is a human donor with Susac syndrome. The genes are TRBV30 and TRBJ2-7; D ambiguous. The sample taken for sequencing was CD8+ T cells from PBMCs. The CDR3 protein is CAWRAGTYEQYF. The DNA for the CDR3 is TGTGCCTGGAGGGCAGGAACCTACGAGCAGTACTTC. Complete variable domain (other parts from reference TRBV30 and TRBJ2-7): SQTIHQWPATLVQPVGSPLSLECTVEGTSNPNLYWYRQAAGRGLQLLFYSVGIGQISSEVPQNLSASRPQDRQFILSSKKLLLSDSGFYLCAWRAGTYEQYFGPGTRLTVT.